This T cell receptor (beta chain) was documented in a study of blood T cell repertoires in COVID-19. Study background: In each case, the material was cDNA or gDNA derived from T cells, B-cell-depleted T cells, or PBMCs.

Germline lookup yields CDR1 MNHEY and CDR2 SVGEGT. Between the trimmed V and J ends, which lost 6 bases and 5 bases, there was a span of 13 bases. The CDR3 sequence is 13 residues long. Profiling relied on immunoSEQ multiplex PCR, and the TCRdb table lists in-frame clones only, not all of them. Here the sample spans some 270,000 clones, approximately 86% being singletons. This clonotype originated in a man aged 40-49 years with active or convalescent COVID-19. The sample consisted of peripheral blood. The chain combines TRBV6-2 or TRBV6-3 with TRBJ2-5, with D uncertain. The CDR3: CASSNFRVETQYF. CDR3 sequence (DNA): TGTGCCAGCAGCAACTTCCGAGTCGAGACCCAGTACTTC.